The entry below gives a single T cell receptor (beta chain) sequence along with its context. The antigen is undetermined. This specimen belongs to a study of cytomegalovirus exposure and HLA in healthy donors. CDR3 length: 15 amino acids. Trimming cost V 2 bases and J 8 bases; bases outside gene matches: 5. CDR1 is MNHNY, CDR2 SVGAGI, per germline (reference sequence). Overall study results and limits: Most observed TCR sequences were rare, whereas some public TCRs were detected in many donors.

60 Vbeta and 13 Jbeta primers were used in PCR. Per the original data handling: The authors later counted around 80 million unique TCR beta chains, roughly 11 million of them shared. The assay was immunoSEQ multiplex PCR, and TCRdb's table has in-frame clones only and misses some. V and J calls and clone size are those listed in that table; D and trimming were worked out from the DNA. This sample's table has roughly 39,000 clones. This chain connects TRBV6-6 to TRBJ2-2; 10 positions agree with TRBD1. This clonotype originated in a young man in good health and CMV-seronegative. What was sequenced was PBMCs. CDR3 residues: CASSYGTGAPGELFF. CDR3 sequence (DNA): TGTGCCAGCAGTTACGGGACAGGGGCGCCGGGGGAGCTGTTTTTT.